This passage covers 14 T cell receptor beta chains from one sample sequenced in a study of cytomegalovirus exposure and HLA in healthy donors. With 60 Vbeta and 13 Jbeta primers, the PCR was carried out. Here immunoSEQ multiplex PCR was the method, and the copy in TCRdb shows in-frame clones only, minus some. The repertoire includes approximately 200,000 clones, approximately 80% of them detected once, and roughly 6% sits in the top ten. Sequencing was carried out using PBMCs. The receptors stem from a woman aged 25 to 39 in good health and CMV-seropositive.

The chain is built from TRBV18 and TRBJ1-2; D gene uncertain. Between the trimmed V and J ends, which lost 3 bases and 2 bases, there was a span of 10 bases. Germline loops: CDR1 KGHSH, CDR2 LQKENI. This CDR3 is 14 amino acids long. In DNA, the CDR3 is TGTGCCAGCTCACCGCCGGGGTCAAACTATGGCTACACCTTC. It codes for CASSPPGSNYGYTF.

This chain connects TRBV6-1 to TRBJ2-1; D call uncertain. V was clipped by 4 bases and J by 5 bases, with 12 bases between them. CDR3 length: 14 amino acids. Looked up from germline, CDR1 is MNHNS and CDR2 is SASEGT. This chain's CDR3 is CASSVLGVNNEQFF. The CDR3 nucleotides read TGTGCCAGCAGTGTACTTGGAGTCAACAATGAGCAGTTCTTC.

This sequence joins TRBV2 and TRBJ1-4, with a weak D call TRBD1 (6 bases). The ends were cut back, 6 bases at V and 12 bases at J, with 20 bases in the middle. This CDR3 has 14 residues. Germline lookup yields CDR1 SNHLY and CDR2 FYNNEI. CDR3 region: CASSLRQEQRQLFF. The CDR3, as DNA: TGTGCCAGCAGCTTAAGACAGGAGCAAAGGCAACTGTTTTTT.

The V call is TRBV28, the J call TRBJ2-2; TRBD2 matches 13 bases. V dropped 5 bases and J dropped 4; count of bases not matched to a gene: 13. This CDR3 is built from 19 residues. Germline values: CDR1 MDHEN, CDR2 SYDVKM. CDR3 bases: TGTGCCAGCAGTCCCCATCCGGGGACTAGCGGGATCGGCACCGGGGAGCTGTTTTTT. The encoded protein is CASSPHPGTSGIGTGELFF. Variable domain in full (rest from reference TRBV28 and TRBJ2-2): DVKVTQSSRYLVKRTGEKVFLECVQDMDHENMFWYRQDPGLGLRLIYFSYDVKMKEKGDIPEGYSVSREKKERFSLILESASTNQTSMYLCASSPHPGTSGIGTGELFFGEGSRLTVL.

This clone appeared once. This chain uses TRBV13 with TRBJ1-6; D ambiguous. The length of the CDR3 is 16 residues. The germline V gene has CDR1 PRHDT and CDR2 FYEKMQ (reference sequence). V shed 2 bases and J shed 0 bases, with 8 bases lying between them. The CDR3 DNA reads TGTGCCAGCAGCTTACAGGAAAGCTCCTATAATTCACCCCTCCACTTT. It is translated as CASSLQESSYNSPLHF.

CDR3 in amino acids: CASSLWDRARSPLHF. CDR3 nucleotides: TGTGCCAGCAGCTTATGGGACAGGGCTAGATCACCCCTCCACTTT. The chain joins TRBV7-9 to TRBJ1-6; 9 positions match TRBD1. CDR3 size: 15 residues. With 2 bases clipped from V and 10 bases from J, the junction kept 6 bases outside the gene matches. Per the germline V gene, CDR1 is SEHNR and CDR2 is FQNEAQ (reference sequence).

The J gene is TRBJ2-6, the V gene TRBV15, with TRBD2 as a possible D gene (6 bases). CDR3 length: 13 amino acids. V lost 5 bases to trimming and J lost 6 bases, with 8 bases between them. Germline CDR1 and CDR2: LNHNV and YYDKDF (reference sequence). Here the CDR3 DNA reads TGTGCCACCAGCCCACTAGCGGCCAACGTCCTGACTTTC. Its translation is CATSPLAANVLTF.

Comment on this clone: Different DNA sequences within this sample yield the same CDR3. V and J are TRBV2 and TRBJ1-5; TRBD1 might be the D (5 bases). The CDR3 length is 16 residues. The V end was cut by 6 bases, the J end by 2 bases, with 17 bases between. Germline V CDR1 and CDR2: SNHLY, FYNNEI. Here the CDR3 DNA reads TGTGCCAGCAGCGCTGGACACGCCGGCGGCAATCAGCCCCAGCATTTT. It codes for CASSAGHAGGNQPQHF.

The chain carries TRBV5-5 and TRBJ1-2, with no clear D. From germline, CDR1 is SGHKS and CDR2 YYEKEE (reference sequence). The CDR3 is 15 amino acids. V was pared by 5 bases and J by 6 bases, with 20 bases between. In DNA, the CDR3 is TGTGCCAGCAGTCACAGCCGGCCTCGCCCGGATGGCTACACCTTC. Translation gives CASSHSRPRPDGYTF. The complete variable domain, with remaining parts taken from reference TRBV5-5 and TRBJ1-2, reads DAGVTQSPTHLIKTRGQQVTLRCSPISGHKSVSWYQQVLGQGPQFIFQYYEKEERGRGNFPDRFSARQFPNYSSELNVNALLLGDSALYLCASSHSRPRPDGYTFGSGTRLTVV.

The chain is built from TRBV27 and TRBJ2-4; D possibly corresponds to TRBD2 (6 bases). This CDR3 spans 17 amino acids. Trimming shortened V by 2 bases and J by 0 bases, and 14 bases separated the two germline ends. Germline CDR1 reads MNHEY; CDR2 reads SMNVEV (reference sequence). This CDR3 reads CASSLELRELAKNIQYF. CDR3 in DNA: TGTGCCAGCAGTTTAGAGTTGCGGGAATTAGCCAAAAACATTCAGTACTTC.

This sequence joins TRBV10-2 and TRBJ2-1, with D perhaps TRBD1 (6 bases). The CDR3 length is 11 residues. Per the germline V gene, CDR1 is WSHSY and CDR2 is SAAADI. V was cut by 2 bases and J by 11 bases, with 7 bases left in between. CDR3 sequence reads: CASSETGKQFF. The CDR3 DNA reads as TGCGCCAGCAGTGAGACAGGGAAGCAGTTCTTC.

V is TRBV7-6 and J is TRBJ1-1, with D unresolved. This CDR3 region has 13 residues. The germline gives CDR1 SGHVS, CDR2 FNYEAQ. Trimming took 0 bases from V and 10 from J, leaving 12 bases between them. The DNA of the CDR3 is TGTGCCAGCAGCTTAGCCGCCCTCCAGGCAGCTTTCTTT. It specifies CASSLAALQAAFF.

The genes are TRBV10-2 and TRBJ2-3; D is possibly TRBD2 (5 bases). Germline lookup yields CDR1 WSHSY and CDR2 SAAADI. V lost 3 bases, J lost 6 bases, and 7 bases lay in between. The CDR3 spans 12 residues. The chain's CDR3 is CASSESGDTQYF. The CDR3 DNA follows: TGCGCCAGCAGTGAATCGGGGGATACGCAGTATTTT.

This clone is a singleton in its sample. J is TRBJ1-1 and V is TRBV29-1; D is perhaps TRBD1 (6 bases). The CDR3 runs to 17 residues. Germline CDR1 reads SQVTM; CDR2 reads ANQGSEA. Trimming pared 2 bases from V and 1 base from J, leaving 20 bases between. DNA of the CDR3: TGCAGCGTTGAAATTTTGAGGGGGTGGGTCCCGAACACTGAAGCTTTCTTT. This sequence encodes CSVEILRGWVPNTEAFF.